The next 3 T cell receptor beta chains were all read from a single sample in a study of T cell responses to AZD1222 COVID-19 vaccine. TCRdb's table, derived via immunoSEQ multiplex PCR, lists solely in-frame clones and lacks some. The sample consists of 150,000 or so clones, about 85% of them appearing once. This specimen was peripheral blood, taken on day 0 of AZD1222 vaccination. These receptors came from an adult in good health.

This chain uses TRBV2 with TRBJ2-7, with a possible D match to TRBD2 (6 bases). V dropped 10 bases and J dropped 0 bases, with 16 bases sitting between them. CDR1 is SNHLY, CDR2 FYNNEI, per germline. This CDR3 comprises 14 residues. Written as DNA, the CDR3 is TGTGCCACCACTCCGGGGGTCGTCTCCTACGAGCAGTACTTC. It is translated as CATTPGVVSYEQYF.

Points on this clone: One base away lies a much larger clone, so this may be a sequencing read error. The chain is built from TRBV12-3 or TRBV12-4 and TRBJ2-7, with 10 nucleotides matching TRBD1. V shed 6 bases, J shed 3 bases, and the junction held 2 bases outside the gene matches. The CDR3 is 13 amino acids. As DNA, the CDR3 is TGTGCCAGCAGGAGGACAGGGGGCTACGAGCAGTACTTC. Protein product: CASRRTGGYEQYF.

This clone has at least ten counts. CDR3 loop: CSVLTGIGYTF. The CDR3 coding sequence is TGCAGCGTTTTGACAGGGATCGGCTACACCTTC. This chain joins TRBV29-1 and TRBJ1-2; TRBD1 aligns across 7 bases. The CDR3 has 11 amino acids. Trimming removed 5 bases from V and 8 bases from J; junction bases left unmatched: 5. Germline loops: CDR1 SQVTM, CDR2 ANQGSEA.